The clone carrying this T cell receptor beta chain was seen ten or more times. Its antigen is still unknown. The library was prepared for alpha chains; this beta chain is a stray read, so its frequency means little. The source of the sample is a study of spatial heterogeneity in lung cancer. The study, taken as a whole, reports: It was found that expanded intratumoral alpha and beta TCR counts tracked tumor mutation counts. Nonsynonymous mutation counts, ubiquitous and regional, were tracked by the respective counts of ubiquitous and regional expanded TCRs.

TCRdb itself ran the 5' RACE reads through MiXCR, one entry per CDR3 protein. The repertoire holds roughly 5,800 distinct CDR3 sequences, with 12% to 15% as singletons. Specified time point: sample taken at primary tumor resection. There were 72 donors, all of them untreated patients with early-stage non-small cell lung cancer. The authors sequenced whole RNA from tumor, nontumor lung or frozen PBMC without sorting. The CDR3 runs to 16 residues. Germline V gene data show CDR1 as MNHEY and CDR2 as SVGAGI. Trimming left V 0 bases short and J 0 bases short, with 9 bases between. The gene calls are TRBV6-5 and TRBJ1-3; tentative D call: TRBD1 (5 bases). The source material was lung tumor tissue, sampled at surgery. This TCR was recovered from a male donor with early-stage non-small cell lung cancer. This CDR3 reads CASSYSLGPSGNTIYF. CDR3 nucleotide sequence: TGTGCCAGCAGTTACTCCTTGGGGCCCTCTGGAAACACCATATATTTT.